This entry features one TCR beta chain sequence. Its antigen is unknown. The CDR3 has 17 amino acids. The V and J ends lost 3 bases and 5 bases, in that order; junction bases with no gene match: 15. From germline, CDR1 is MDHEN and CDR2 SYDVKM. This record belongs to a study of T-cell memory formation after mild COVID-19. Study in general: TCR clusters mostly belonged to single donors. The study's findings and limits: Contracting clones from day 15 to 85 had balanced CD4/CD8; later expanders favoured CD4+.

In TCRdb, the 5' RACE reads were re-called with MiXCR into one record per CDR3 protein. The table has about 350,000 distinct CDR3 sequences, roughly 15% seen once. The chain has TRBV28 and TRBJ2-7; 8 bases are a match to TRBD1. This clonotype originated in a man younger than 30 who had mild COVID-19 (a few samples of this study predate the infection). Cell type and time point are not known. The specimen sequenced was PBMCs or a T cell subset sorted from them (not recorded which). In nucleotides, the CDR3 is TGTGCCAGCAGTTTGCCCACCCTAGGGGGACAGGATGACGAGCAGTACTTC. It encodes CASSLPTLGGQDDEQYF.